One and the same sample provided the 24 T cell receptor beta chains below, sequenced in a study of blood T cell repertoires in COVID-19. The table came from immunoSEQ multiplex PCR; TCRdb's copy has only in-frame clones and leaves some out. The sample includes more than 80,000 clones, around 88% seen only once; the top ten take 1.7%. The sample consisted of peripheral blood. These receptors came from an elderly man with acute or convalescent COVID-19.

The V call is TRBV5-1, the J call TRBJ2-1, with TRBD2 matching 10 bases. The germline V gene has CDR1 SGHRS and CDR2 YFSETQ. Losses at the gene ends were 5 bases for V and 6 bases for J; bases not matched to a gene: 8. This CDR3 contains 15 residues. This chain's CDR3 is CASRFLAGEGNEQFF. CDR3 nucleotides: TGCGCCAGCAGGTTCCTAGCGGGAGAGGGCAATGAGCAGTTCTTC.

V is TRBV15 and J is TRBJ2-7; 7 positions match TRBD1. Germline V lookup: CDR1 LNHNV, CDR2 YYDKDF (reference sequence). Trimming removed 5 bases from V and 2 bases from J; junction bases left unmatched: 9. The CDR3 contains 15 residues. The CDR3 is CATSYSRDRTYEQYF. The CDR3, as DNA: TGTGCCACCAGCTATTCCCGGGACAGAACCTACGAGCAGTACTTC.

The rearrangement uses TRBV13 and TRBJ2-7; 9 nucleotides line up with TRBD1. Per the germline V gene, CDR1 is PRHDT and CDR2 is FYEKMQ (reference sequence). The V and J ends lost 4 bases and 1 base, in that order; junction bases with no gene match: 5. The CDR3 spans 15 residues. The CDR3 coding sequence is TGTGCCAGCAGCTCCCGGGACAGGGCTTCCTACGAGCAGTACTTC. Its protein product is CASSSRDRASYEQYF. The entire variable domain, with the rest obtained from reference TRBV13 and TRBJ2-7, is as follows: AAGVIQSPRHLIKEKRETATLKCYPIPRHDTVYWYQQGPGQDPQFLISFYEKMQSDKGSIPDRFSAQQFSDYHSELNMSSLELGDSALYFCASSSRDRASYEQYFGPGTRLTVT.

This chain uses TRBV24-1 with TRBJ2-3, with 9 nucleotides matching TRBD1. Germline loops: CDR1 KGHDR, CDR2 SFDVKD. V dropped 3 bases and J dropped 0; count of bases not matched to a gene: 6. The CDR3 is made up of 17 amino acids. The CDR3 loop reads CATSDPGTGISTDTQYF. CDR3 nucleotides: TGTGCCACCAGTGATCCGGGGACAGGGATAAGCACAGATACGCAGTATTTT.

The chain combines TRBV6-6 with TRBJ1-1; D is undetermined. Trimming pared 7 bases from V and 1 base from J, leaving 10 bases between. The CDR3 loop spans 13 amino acids. The germline gives CDR1 MNHNY, CDR2 SVGAGI (reference sequence). The CDR3 region is CASKFAGNTEAFF. In DNA form, the CDR3 reads TGTGCCAGCAAATTTGCAGGGAACACTGAAGCTTTCTTT.

V usage is TRBV7-2 and J usage is TRBJ2-1; 13 bases match TRBD2. V dropped 3 bases and J dropped 1; count of bases not matched to a gene: 3. There are 17 residues in the CDR3. CDR1 is SGHTA, CDR2 FQGNSA, per germline. CDR3 sequence (DNA): TGTGCCAGCAGCTTGACTAGCGGGAGGCCTTCCTACAATGAGCAGTTCTTC. Its protein is CASSLTSGRPSYNEQFF.

This chain links TRBV19 with TRBJ2-5, with D maybe TRBD1 (6 bases). This CDR3 contains 16 residues. Germline assignment: CDR1 LNHDA and CDR2 SQIVND (reference sequence). V was pared by 5 bases and J by 4 bases, with 20 bases between. The CDR3 loop reads CASSLRPLGGGETQYF. CDR3 DNA: TGTGCCAGTAGTCTCAGGCCACTAGGGGGTGGAGAGACCCAGTACTTC.

V is TRBV29-1 and J is TRBJ1-5; 7 nucleotides align to TRBD1. With 1 base clipped from V and 7 bases from J, the junction kept 4 bases outside the gene matches. Germline-derived CDR1 and CDR2 are SQVTM and ANQGSEA. This CDR3 spans 13 amino acids. For the CDR3, the DNA is TGCAGCGTTGAAGGCCAGGGGGGACAGCCCCAGCATTTT. Translation gives CSVEGQGGQPQHF.

V and J are TRBV6-5 and TRBJ1-6, with TRBD1 identical over 7 bases. The germline V gene has CDR1 MNHEY and CDR2 SVGAGI. V shed 6 bases, J shed 6 bases, and the junction held 2 bases outside the gene matches. The CDR3 runs 13 residues. CDR3: CASSAGGNSPLHF. CDR3 nucleotide sequence: TGTGCCAGCAGCGCAGGGGGTAATTCACCCCTCCACTTT.

The rearrangement links TRBV5-6 to TRBJ1-1; 7 bases agree with TRBD1. The CDR3 consists of 15 residues. V trimming: 4 bases; J trimming: 1 base; junction bases outside the gene matches: 7. CDR1 and CDR2 from the germline V gene are SGHDT and YYEEEE. The CDR3 region is CASSGRQGANTEAFF. CDR3 DNA: TGTGCCAGCAGCGGCCGACAGGGTGCGAACACTGAAGCTTTCTTT.

The rearrangement uses TRBV19 and TRBJ1-3; possibly TRBD1 for D (5 bases). The CDR3 covers 14 residues. CDR1 and CDR2 from the germline V gene are LNHDA and SQIVND (reference sequence). Between the trimmed V and J ends, which lost 7 bases and 4 bases, there was a span of 14 bases. CDR3 coding DNA: TGTGCCAGTAACCGGGGGGAGGTCGGAAACACCATATATTTT. It yields the protein CASNRGEVGNTIYF.

The chain joins TRBV29-1 to TRBJ1-2; 9 nucleotides line up with TRBD1. The J segment lost 7 bases and the V segment lost 3 bases, leaving 6 bases of the junction unmatched. The germline gives CDR1 SQVTM, CDR2 ANQGSEA. The CDR3 is 13 amino acids. The CDR3 region has the DNA TGCAGCGTTGACCCGGACAGGGGCTCTGGCTACACCTTC. This encodes CSVDPDRGSGYTF.

This chain joins TRBV15 and TRBJ2-7; D not resolved. The CDR3 length is 14 residues. The germline V gene encodes CDR1 LNHNV and CDR2 YYDKDF (reference sequence). V was pared by 0 bases and J by 2 bases, with 8 bases between. The CDR3 coding sequence is TGTGCCACCAGCAGAGATCAGGTTGCCTACGAGCAGTACTTC. Protein sequence: CATSRDQVAYEQYF.

J is TRBJ2-1 and V is TRBV7-9; 7 bases are a match to TRBD1. This CDR3 contains 14 residues. Germline V gene lookup returns CDR1 SEHNR and CDR2 FQNEAQ (reference sequence). Trimming took 5 bases from V and 8 from J; bases not matched to a gene: 9. This chain's CDR3 is CASSRQGFLDEQFF. In nucleotides, the CDR3 is TGTGCCAGCAGCCGACAGGGTTTTCTCGATGAGCAGTTCTTC.

The gene calls are TRBV7-9 and TRBJ2-1; possibly TRBD2 for D (7 bases). The CDR3 spans 14 residues. Per germline, CDR1 SEHNR and CDR2 FQNEAQ (reference sequence). V was pared by 6 bases and J by 8 bases, with 17 bases between. The CDR3 loop reads CASSPGGADHEQFF. For the CDR3, the DNA is TGTGCCAGCAGTCCGGGGGGCGCTGACCATGAGCAGTTCTTC.

The chain is built from TRBV7-9 and TRBJ2-1; TRBD2 matches at 8 bases. This CDR3 has 15 residues. Trimming cost V 1 base and J 7 bases; bases outside gene matches: 6. Looked up from germline, CDR1 is SEHNR and CDR2 is FQNEAQ (reference sequence). CDR3 nucleotide sequence: TGTGCCAGCAGCTTAGGGGGTAGCGGGATGAATGAGCAGTTCTTC. It yields the protein CASSLGGSGMNEQFF.

The chain carries TRBV24-1 and TRBJ2-2; tentative D call: TRBD2 (5 bases). In germline, CDR1 is KGHDR, CDR2 SFDVKD. The V end lost 7 bases, the J end lost 4 bases, and 6 bases lay between the germline ends. The CDR3 is 12 residues long. The CDR3 here is CATRGVTGELFF. In DNA, the CDR3 is TGTGCCACCAGGGGAGTCACCGGGGAGCTGTTTTTT.

This chain uses TRBV30 with TRBJ2-2; D gene ambiguous. The germline V gene has CDR1 GTSNPN and CDR2 SVGIG (reference sequence). This CDR3 is built from 12 residues. V was pared by 2 bases and J by 3 bases, with 4 bases between. The CDR3 region has the DNA TGTGCCTGGAGTTTCGACACCGGGGAGCTGTTTTTT. It yields the protein CAWSFDTGELFF.

V and J are TRBV9 and TRBJ2-1; 8 bases match TRBD2. Germline V CDR1 and CDR2: SGDLS, YYNGEE. This CDR3 has 15 residues. V dropped 0 bases and J dropped 5; count of bases not matched to a gene: 4. The CDR3 DNA sequence: TGTGCCAGCAGCGTAGTTAGCGGGATGGACAATGAGCAGTTCTTC. Protein sequence: CASSVVSGMDNEQFF.

This chain connects TRBV5-5 to TRBJ1-1; D possibly corresponds to TRBD1 (5 bases). CDR3 length: 14 amino acids. V was cut by 0 bases and J by 2 bases, with 8 bases left in between. Germline values: CDR1 SGHKS, CDR2 YYEKEE (reference sequence). CDR3 residues: CASSLVGGNTEAFF. CDR3 nucleotide sequence: TGTGCCAGCAGCTTGGTGGGGGGTAACACTGAAGCTTTCTTT.

The chain carries TRBV5-1 and TRBJ1-1; D may be TRBD1 (5 bases). V was trimmed by 0 bases and J by 1 base, leaving 10 bases between them. This CDR3 contains 15 residues. CDR1 is SGHRS and CDR2 is YFSETQ in the germline V gene. CDR3 coding DNA: TGCGCCAGCAGCTTGGCAGCCCAGGGGAACACTGAAGCTTTCTTT. Translated, it gives CASSLAAQGNTEAFF.

The chain is built from TRBV4-1 and TRBJ2-1; TRBD2 aligns across 8 bases. The CDR3 extends over 13 amino acids. Unmatched junction bases numbered 3, after V lost 4 bases and J lost 7 bases. Germline-derived CDR1 and CDR2 are MGHRA and YSYEKL. CDR3 DNA sequence: TGCGCCAGCAGCCTTGCGGGAGGTAATGAGCAGTTCTTC. Translating it yields CASSLAGGNEQFF.

This clone was seen only once. The rearrangement uses TRBV28 and TRBJ2-4; no reliable D call. Deletions cut 5 bases from V and 0 bases from J, with 5 bases between. This CDR3 has 13 amino acids. Germline V gives CDR1 MDHEN, CDR2 SYDVKM. CDR3 amino acids: CASSQVAKNIQYF. CDR3 in DNA: TGTGCCAGCAGTCAGGTAGCCAAAAACATTCAGTACTTC.

In nucleotides, the CDR3 is TGTGCCAGTAGTACCCTAACTAGCGGTAACCAAGAGACCCAGTACTTC. Protein: CASSTLTSGNQETQYF. V is TRBV19 and J is TRBJ2-5; TRBD2 matches at 8 bases. The CDR3 contains 16 residues. Germline lookup yields CDR1 LNHDA and CDR2 SQIVND (reference sequence). Germline trimming cut 4 bases from V and 0 bases from J; bases unmatched to any gene: 7.